The 5 T cell receptor beta chains below all came from one sample that was sequenced in a study of T cell responses to AZD1222 COVID-19 vaccine. The repertoire was sequenced with immunoSEQ multiplex PCR; TCRdb's copy has only in-frame clones and lacks some. The table records 150,000 to 200,000 clones, roughly nine tenths of them present only once. The source material was peripheral blood, sampled on day 0 of AZD1222 vaccination. These receptors came from an adult in good health.

The chain is built from TRBV27 and TRBJ2-7; D might be TRBD2 (5 bases). The CDR3 extends over 14 amino acids. CDR1 and CDR2 from the germline V gene are MNHEY and SMNVEV (reference sequence). Trimming cost V 2 bases and J 0 bases, with 8 bases left between them. CDR3 DNA: TGTGCCAGCAGTTTAGGGAGACACTCCTACGAGCAGTACTTC. This gives the protein CASSLGRHSYEQYF.

The CDR3 loop is CASNGQGSGANVLTF. The DNA for the CDR3 is TGTGCCAGCAATGGACAGGGATCTGGGGCCAACGTCCTGACTTTC. V and J are TRBV19 and TRBJ2-6, with 8 positions matching TRBD1. The J segment lost 1 base and the V segment lost 9 bases, leaving 5 bases of the junction unmatched. The CDR3 contains 15 residues. The germline gives CDR1 LNHDA, CDR2 SQIVND (reference sequence).

V usage is TRBV30 and J usage is TRBJ2-7; D not resolved. From germline, CDR1 is GTSNPN and CDR2 SVGIG (reference sequence). The CDR3 totals 11 residues. V was clipped by 1 base and J by 6 bases, with 7 bases between them. CDR3 nucleotide sequence: TGTGCCTGGAGTGAGGGCTTCGAGCAGTACTTC. Its protein is CAWSEGFEQYF.

The CDR3 here is CASSSGPNYGYTF. The CDR3, as DNA: TGTGCCAGCAGTTCAGGGCCTAACTATGGCTACACCTTC. This rearrangement joins TRBV28 to TRBJ1-2, with D possibly matching TRBD1 (5 bases). Germline CDR1 reads MDHEN; CDR2 reads SYDVKM. This CDR3 region has 13 residues. V was cut by 4 bases and J by 0 bases, with 6 bases left in between.

This clone appeared a single time. The V call is TRBV7-9, the J call TRBJ2-7; D possibly corresponds to TRBD2 (6 bases). Germline V CDR1 and CDR2: SEHNR, FQNEAQ (reference sequence). Trimming removed 11 bases from V and 9 bases from J, with 23 bases in between. This CDR3 is 13 amino acids long. The CDR3 DNA sequence: TGTGCCGGCACGTCCCCGGGACTCCGGGCGCAGTACTTC. It encodes CAGTSPGLRAQYF.